This entry is about one T cell receptor beta chain. V was clipped by 7 bases and J by 3 bases, with 15 bases between them. CDR3 size: 14 residues. Germline V lookup: CDR1 SNHLY, CDR2 FYNNEI. The sample is drawn from a study of blood T cell repertoires in COVID-19. Study at large: COVID-19 samples, acute and convalescent, were from the United States, Italy and Spain. T cells, B-cell-depleted T cells, or PBMCs provided the cDNA or gDNA that served as material.

Original analysis: The authors estimated nucleated cell counts from reference gene primer amplification. Libraries were prepared by immunoSEQ multiplex PCR; TCRdb keeps only in-frame clonotypes and omits some of them. V, J and clone size are those of that table, while D and trimming were read from the DNA. The sample shows roughly 53,000 clones, 70% to 85% of them seen only once. The sequenced sample was peripheral blood. The chain links TRBV2 to TRBJ1-1; no clear D gene. The TCR comes from a human donor in a cohort sampled during active COVID-19. The CDR3 protein is CASNREGSYTEAFF. The CDR3 DNA follows: TGTGCCAGCAACCGGGAAGGGTCATACACTGAAGCTTTCTTT.